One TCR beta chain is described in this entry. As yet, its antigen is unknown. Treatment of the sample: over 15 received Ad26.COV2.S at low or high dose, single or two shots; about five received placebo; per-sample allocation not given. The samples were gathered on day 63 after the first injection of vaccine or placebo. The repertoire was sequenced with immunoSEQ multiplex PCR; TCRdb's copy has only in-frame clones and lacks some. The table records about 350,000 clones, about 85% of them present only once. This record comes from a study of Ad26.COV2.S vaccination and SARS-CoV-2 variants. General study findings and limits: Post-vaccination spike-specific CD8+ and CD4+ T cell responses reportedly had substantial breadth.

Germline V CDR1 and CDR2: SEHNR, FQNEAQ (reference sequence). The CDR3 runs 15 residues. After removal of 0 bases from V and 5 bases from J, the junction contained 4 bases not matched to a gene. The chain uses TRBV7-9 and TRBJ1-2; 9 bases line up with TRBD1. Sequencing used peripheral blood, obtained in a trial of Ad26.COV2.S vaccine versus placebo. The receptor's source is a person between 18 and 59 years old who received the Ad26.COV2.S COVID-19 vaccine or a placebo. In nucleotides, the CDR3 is TGTGCCAGCAGCTTAGCGGGACAGGGCGGGTATGGCTACACCTTC. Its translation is CASSLAGQGGYGYTF.